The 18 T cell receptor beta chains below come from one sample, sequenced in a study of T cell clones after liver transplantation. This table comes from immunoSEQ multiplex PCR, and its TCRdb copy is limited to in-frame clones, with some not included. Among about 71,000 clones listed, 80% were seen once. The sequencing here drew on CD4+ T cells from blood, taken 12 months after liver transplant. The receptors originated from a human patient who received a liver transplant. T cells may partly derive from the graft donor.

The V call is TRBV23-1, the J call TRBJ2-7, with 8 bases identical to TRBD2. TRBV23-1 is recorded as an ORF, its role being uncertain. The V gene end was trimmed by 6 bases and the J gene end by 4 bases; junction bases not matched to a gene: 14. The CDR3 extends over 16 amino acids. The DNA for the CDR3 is TGCGCCAGCAGGCAAATTGAGCGGGAGTTGGCTTACGAGCAGTACTTC. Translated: CASRQIERELAYEQYF.

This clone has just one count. The chain's CDR3 is CASSFTGGLVTGELFF. CDR3 bases: TGTGCCAGCAGCTTCACAGGGGGCTTGGTCACCGGGGAGCTGTTTTTT. This sequence joins TRBV11-1 and TRBJ2-2, with 9 bases fitting TRBD1. Germline lookup yields CDR1 SGHAT and CDR2 FQDESV (reference sequence). The ends lost 3 bases at V and 4 bases at J; junction bases unmatched: 6. The CDR3 spans 16 residues.

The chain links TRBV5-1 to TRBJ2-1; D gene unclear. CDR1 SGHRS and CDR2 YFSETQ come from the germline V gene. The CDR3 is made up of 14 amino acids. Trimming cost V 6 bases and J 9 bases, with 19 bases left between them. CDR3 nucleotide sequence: TGCGCCAGCACCGAGATAGTGGGCTCGGGTGAGCAGTTCTTC. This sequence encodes CASTEIVGSGEQFF.

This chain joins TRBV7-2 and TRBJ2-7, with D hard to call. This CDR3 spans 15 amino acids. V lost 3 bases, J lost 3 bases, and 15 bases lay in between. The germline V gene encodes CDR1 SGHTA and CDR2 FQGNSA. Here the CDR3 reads CASSFSTLRDYEQYF. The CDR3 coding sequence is TGTGCCAGCAGCTTCTCGACCTTAAGGGACTACGAGCAGTACTTC.

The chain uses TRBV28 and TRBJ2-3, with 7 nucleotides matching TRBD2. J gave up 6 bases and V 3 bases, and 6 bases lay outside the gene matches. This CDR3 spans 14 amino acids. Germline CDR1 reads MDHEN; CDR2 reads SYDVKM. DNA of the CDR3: TGTGCCAGCAGTTTGGGGGGGGAGGAGGATACGCAGTATTTT. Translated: CASSLGGEEDTQYF.

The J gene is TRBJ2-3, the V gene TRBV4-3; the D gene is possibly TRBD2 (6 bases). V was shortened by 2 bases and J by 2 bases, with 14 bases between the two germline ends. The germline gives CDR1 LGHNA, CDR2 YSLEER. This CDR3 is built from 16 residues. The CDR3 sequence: CASSQTPGLHTDTQYF. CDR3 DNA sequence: TGCGCCAGCAGCCAAACCCCGGGACTCCACACAGATACGCAGTATTTT.

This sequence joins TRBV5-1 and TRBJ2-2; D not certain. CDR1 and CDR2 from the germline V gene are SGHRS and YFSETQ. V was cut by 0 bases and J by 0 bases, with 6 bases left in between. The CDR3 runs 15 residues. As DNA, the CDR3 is TGCGCCAGCAGCTTGGAGGCGGCGAACACCGGGGAGCTGTTTTTT. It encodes CASSLEAANTGELFF. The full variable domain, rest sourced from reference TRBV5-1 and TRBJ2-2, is KAGVTQTPRYLIKTRGQQVTLSCSPISGHRSVSWYQQTPGQGLQFLFEYFSETQRNKGNFPGRFSGRQFSNSRSEMNVSTLELGDSALYLCASSLEAANTGELFFGEGSRLTVL.

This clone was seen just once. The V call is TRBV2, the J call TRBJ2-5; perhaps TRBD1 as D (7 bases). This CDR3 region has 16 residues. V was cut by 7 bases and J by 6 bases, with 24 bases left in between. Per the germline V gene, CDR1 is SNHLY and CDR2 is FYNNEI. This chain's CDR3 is CASTKEEAGGFKTQYF. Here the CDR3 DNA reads TGTGCCAGCACCAAGGAAGAGGCAGGGGGGTTCAAGACCCAGTACTTC.

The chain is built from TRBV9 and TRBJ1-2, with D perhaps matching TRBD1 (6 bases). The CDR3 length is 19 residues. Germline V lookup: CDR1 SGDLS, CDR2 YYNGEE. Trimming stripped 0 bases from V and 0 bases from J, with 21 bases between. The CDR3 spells CASSVGVGGRGRTNYGYTF. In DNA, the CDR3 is TGTGCCAGCAGCGTAGGTGTAGGTGGCAGGGGTAGAACTAACTATGGCTACACCTTC.

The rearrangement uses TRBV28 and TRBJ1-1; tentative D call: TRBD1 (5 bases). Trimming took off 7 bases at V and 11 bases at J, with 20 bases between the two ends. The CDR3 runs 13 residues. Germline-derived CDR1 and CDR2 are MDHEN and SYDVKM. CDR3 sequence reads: CASMRGDRFMAFF. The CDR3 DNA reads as TGTGCCAGCATGAGAGGGGACCGATTCATGGCTTTCTTT. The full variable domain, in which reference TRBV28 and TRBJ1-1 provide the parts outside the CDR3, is DVKVTQSSRYLVKRTGEKVFLECVQDMDHENMFWYRQDPGLGLRLIYFSYDVKMKEKGDIPEGYSVSREKKERFSLILESASTNQTSMYLCASMRGDRFMAFFGQGTRLTVV.

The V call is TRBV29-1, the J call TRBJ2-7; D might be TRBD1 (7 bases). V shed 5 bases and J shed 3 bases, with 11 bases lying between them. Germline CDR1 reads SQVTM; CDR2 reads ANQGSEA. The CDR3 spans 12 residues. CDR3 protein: CSVHQGGYEQYF. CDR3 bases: TGCAGCGTTCATCAGGGGGGCTACGAGCAGTACTTC.

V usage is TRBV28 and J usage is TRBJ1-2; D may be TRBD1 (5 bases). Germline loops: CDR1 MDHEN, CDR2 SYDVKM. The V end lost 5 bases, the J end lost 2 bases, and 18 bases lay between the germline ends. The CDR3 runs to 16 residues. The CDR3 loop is CASSIPLGGFNYGYTF. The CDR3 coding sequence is TGTGCCAGCAGTATCCCACTCGGGGGGTTCAACTATGGCTACACCTTC.

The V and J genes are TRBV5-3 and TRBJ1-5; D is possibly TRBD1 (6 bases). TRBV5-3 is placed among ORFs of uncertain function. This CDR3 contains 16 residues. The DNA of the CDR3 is TGTGCGCGGAACAGGGACCCCTCTTTGTTGGATCAGCCCCAGCATTTT. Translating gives CARNRDPSLLDQPQHF.

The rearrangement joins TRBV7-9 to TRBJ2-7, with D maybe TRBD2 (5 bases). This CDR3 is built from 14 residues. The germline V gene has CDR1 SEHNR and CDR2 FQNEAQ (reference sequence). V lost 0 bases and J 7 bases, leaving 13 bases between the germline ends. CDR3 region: CASSLALGPGEQYF. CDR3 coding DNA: TGTGCCAGCAGCTTAGCCCTTGGCCCGGGAGAGCAGTACTTC.

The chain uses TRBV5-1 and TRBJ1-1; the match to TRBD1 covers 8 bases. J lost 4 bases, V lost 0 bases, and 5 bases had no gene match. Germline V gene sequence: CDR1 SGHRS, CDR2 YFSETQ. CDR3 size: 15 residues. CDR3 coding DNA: TGCGCCAGCAGCTTGGATACAGGGGGGAGCACTGAAGCTTTCTTT. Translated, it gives CASSLDTGGSTEAFF.

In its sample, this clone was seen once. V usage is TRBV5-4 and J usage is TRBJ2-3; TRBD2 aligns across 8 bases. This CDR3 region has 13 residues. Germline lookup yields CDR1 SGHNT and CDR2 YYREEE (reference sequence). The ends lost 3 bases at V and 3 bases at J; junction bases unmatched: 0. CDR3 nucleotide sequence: TGTGCCAGCAGCTCTAGCGGGACAGATACGCAGTATTTT. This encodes CASSSSGTDTQYF. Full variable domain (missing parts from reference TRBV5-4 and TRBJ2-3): ETGVTQSPTHLIKTRGQQVTLRCSSQSGHNTVSWYQQALGQGPQFIFQYYREEENGRGNFPPRFSGLQFPNYSSELNVNALELDDSALYLCASSSSGTDTQYFGPGTRLTVL.

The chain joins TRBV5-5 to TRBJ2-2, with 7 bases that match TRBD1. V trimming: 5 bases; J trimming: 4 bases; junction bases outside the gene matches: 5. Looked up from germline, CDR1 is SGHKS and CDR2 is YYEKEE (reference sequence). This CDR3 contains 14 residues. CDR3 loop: CASRFDRATGELFF. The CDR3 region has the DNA TGTGCCAGCAGGTTCGACAGGGCCACCGGGGAGCTGTTTTTT.

The CDR3 DNA sequence: TGTGCCAGCAAACGACTTTCGAGCTCCTACGAGCAGTACTTC. Translation: CASKRLSSSYEQYF. J is TRBJ2-7 and V is TRBV11-1; the D is unclear. Per the germline V gene, CDR1 is SGHAT and CDR2 is FQDESV (reference sequence). Deletions cut 7 bases from V and 0 bases from J, with 13 bases between. The CDR3 runs 14 residues.